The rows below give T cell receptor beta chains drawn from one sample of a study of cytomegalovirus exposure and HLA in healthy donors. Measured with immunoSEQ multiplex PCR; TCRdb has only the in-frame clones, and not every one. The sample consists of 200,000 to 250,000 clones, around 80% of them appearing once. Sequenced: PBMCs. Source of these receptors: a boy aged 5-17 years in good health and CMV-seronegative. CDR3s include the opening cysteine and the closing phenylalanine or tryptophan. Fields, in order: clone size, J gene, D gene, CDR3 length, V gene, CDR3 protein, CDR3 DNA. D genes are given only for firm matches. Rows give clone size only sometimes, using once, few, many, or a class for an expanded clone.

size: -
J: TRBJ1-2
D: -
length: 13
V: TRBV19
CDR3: CASSKSGNYGYTF
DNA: TGTGCCAGTAGTAAGTCAGGGAACTATGGCTACACCTTC

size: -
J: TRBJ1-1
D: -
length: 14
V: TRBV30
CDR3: CAWSSLGGGTEAFF
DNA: TGTGCCTGGAGTTCCCTGGGGGGGGGCACTGAAGCTTTCTTT

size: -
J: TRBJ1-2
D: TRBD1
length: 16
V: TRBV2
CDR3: CASKGRGQGANYGYTF
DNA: TGTGCCAGCAAAGGTCGGGGACAGGGAGCTAACTATGGCTACACCTTC

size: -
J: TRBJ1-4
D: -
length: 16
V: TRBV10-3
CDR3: CAISDRSGRANEKLFF
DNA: TGTGCCATCAGTGACCGTAGTGGGCGGGCGAATGAAAAACTGTTTTTT

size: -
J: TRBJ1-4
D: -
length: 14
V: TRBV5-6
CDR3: CASSRGRRGEKLFF
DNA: TGTGCCAGCAGCCGCGGGAGGCGCGGTGAAAAACTGTTTTTT

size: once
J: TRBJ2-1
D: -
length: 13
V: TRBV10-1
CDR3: CASSDRGHNEQFF
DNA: TGCGCCAGCAGTGATAGGGGCCACAATGAGCAGTTCTTC

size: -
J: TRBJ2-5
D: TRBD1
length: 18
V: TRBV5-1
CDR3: CASSFAIMIGGFRETQYF
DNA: TGCGCCAGCAGCTTTGCGATCATGATAGGGGGCTTTCGAGAGACCCAGTACTTC

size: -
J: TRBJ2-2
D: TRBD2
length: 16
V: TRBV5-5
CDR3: CASSFQSGRRAGELFF
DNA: TGTGCCAGCAGCTTCCAAAGCGGGAGAAGGGCCGGGGAGCTGTTTTTT

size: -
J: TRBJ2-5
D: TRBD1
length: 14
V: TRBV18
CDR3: CASSLTGTGGQEYF
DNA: TGTGCCAGCTCTCTTACCGGGACAGGGGGCCAAGAGTACTTC

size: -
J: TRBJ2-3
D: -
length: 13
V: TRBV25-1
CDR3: CASSASGIDTQYF
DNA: TGTGCCAGCAGTGCCTCAGGGATAGATACGCAGTATTTT

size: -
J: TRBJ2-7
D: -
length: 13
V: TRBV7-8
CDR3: CASTGRESGEQYF
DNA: TGTGCCAGTACCGGACGGGAATCGGGAGAGCAGTACTTC

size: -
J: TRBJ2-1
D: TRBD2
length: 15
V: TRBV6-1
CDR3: CASSATSGGAGEQFF
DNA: TGTGCCAGCAGTGCGACTAGCGGGGGGGCCGGTGAGCAGTTCTTC

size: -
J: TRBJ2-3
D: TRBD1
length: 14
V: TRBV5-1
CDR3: CASSKTGGPDTQYF
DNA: TGCGCCAGCAGCAAAACAGGGGGACCAGATACGCAGTATTTT

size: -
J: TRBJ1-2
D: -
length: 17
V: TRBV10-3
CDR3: CAISEGLAGAESYGYTF
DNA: TGTGCCATCAGCGAGGGTCTAGCAGGTGCCGAATCCTATGGCTACACCTTC

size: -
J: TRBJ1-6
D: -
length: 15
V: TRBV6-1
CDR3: CASSGQQGWNSPLHF
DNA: TGTGCCAGCAGTGGGCAACAGGGTTGGAATTCACCCCTCCACTTT

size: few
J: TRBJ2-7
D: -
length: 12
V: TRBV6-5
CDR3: CASRYAGHEQYF
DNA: TGTGCCAGCCGTTACGCAGGCCACGAGCAGTACTTC

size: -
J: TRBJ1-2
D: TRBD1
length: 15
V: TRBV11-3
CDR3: CASSLGDRADYGYTF
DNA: TGTGCCAGCAGCTTAGGGGACAGGGCTGACTATGGCTACACCTTC

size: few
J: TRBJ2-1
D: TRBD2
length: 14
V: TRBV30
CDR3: CAWASGRGGNEQFF
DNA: TGTGCCTGGGCCAGCGGGAGGGGGGGGAATGAGCAGTTCTTC

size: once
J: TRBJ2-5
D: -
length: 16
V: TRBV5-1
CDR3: CASSLDTIGGTETQYF
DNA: TGCGCCAGCAGCTTGGACACGATTGGCGGGACAGAGACCCAGTACTTC

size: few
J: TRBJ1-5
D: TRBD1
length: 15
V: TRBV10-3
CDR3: CAISERGQGDQPQHF
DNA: TGTGCCATCAGTGAGAGGGGACAGGGCGATCAGCCCCAGCATTTT

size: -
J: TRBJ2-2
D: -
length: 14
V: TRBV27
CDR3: CASSLRQDTGELFF
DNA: TGTGCCAGCAGTTTAAGGCAGGACACCGGGGAGCTGTTTTTT

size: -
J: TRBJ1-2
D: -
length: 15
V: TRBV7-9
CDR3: CASSLGAGINYGYTF
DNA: TGTGCCAGCAGCTTGGGAGCTGGGATTAACTATGGCTACACCTTC

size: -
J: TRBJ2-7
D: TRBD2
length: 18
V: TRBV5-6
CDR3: CASSIPGWASGLSYEQYF
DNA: TGTGCCAGCAGCATTCCGGGATGGGCTAGCGGGCTCTCCTACGAGCAGTACTTC

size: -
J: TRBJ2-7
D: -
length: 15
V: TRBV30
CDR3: CAWSVGLRTSYEQYF
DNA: TGTGCCTGGAGTGTAGGACTCCGGACCTCCTACGAGCAGTACTTC

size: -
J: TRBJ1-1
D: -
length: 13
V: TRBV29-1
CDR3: CSVELSWNTEAFF
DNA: TGCAGCGTTGAGTTGAGCTGGAACACTGAAGCTTTCTTT

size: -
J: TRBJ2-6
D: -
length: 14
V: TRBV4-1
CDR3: CASSKRSGANVLTF
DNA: TGCGCCAGCAGCAAGAGGTCCGGGGCCAACGTCCTGACTTTC

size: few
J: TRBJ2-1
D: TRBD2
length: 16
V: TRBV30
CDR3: CAWSIGGTRFSNEQFF
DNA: TGTGCCTGGAGTATTGGGGGGACTAGGTTTTCCAATGAGCAGTTCTTC

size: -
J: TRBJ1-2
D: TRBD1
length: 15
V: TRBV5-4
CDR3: CASSSRTGIPDGYTF
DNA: TGTGCCAGCAGCTCTAGGACAGGGATCCCCGATGGCTACACCTTC

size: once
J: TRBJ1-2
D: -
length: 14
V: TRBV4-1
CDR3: CASSQDSPFYGYTF
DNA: TGCGCCAGCAGCCAAGATAGTCCGTTCTATGGCTACACCTTC

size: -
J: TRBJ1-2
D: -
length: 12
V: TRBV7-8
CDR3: CASSLEGSGYTF
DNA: TGTGCCAGCAGCTTAGAGGGGTCAGGCTACACCTTC

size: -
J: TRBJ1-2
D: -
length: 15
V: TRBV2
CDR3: CASSDWQGANYGYTF
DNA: TGTGCCAGCAGTGACTGGCAGGGCGCTAACTATGGCTACACCTTC

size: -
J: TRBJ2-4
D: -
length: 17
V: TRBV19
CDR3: CASSIGISSLAKNIQYF
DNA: TGTGCCAGTAGTATAGGTATCAGTTCTCTAGCCAAAAACATTCAGTACTTC

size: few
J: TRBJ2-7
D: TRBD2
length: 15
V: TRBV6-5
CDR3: CASSYDTSVLYEQYF
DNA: TGTGCCAGCAGTTACGATACTAGCGTACTCTACGAGCAGTACTTC

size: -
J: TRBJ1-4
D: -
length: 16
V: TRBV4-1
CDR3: CASSPSSGRRNEKLFF
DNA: TGCGCCAGCAGCCCCAGTTCCGGCCGGCGGAATGAAAAACTGTTTTTT

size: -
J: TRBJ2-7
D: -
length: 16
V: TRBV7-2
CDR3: CASSLGLGRRSYEQYF
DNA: TGTGCCAGCAGCTTAGGGCTGGGGAGGAGGTCCTACGAGCAGTACTTC

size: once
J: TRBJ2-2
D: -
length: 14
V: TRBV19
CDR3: CASSIQTNTGELFF
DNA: TGTGCCAGTAGTATTCAGACGAACACCGGGGAGCTGTTTTTT

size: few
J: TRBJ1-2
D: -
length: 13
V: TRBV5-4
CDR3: CASSPDRNYGYTF
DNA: TGTGCCAGCAGCCCCGACAGGAACTATGGCTACACCTTC

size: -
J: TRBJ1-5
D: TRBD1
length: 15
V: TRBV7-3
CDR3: CASSSTGGKYQPQHF
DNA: TGTGCCAGCAGCTCGACAGGGGGGAAATATCAGCCCCAGCATTTT

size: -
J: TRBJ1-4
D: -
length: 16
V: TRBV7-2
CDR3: CASSLTHRAEGEKLFF
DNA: TGTGCCAGCAGCTTAACTCACAGGGCTGAGGGTGAAAAACTGTTTTTT

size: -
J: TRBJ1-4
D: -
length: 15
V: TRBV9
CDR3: CASSVLPGTNEKLFF
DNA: TGTGCCAGCAGCGTGCTCCCGGGAACTAATGAAAAACTGTTTTTT